The 9 T cell receptor beta chains presented below share a single source sample, sequenced in a study of blood T cell repertoires in COVID-19. TCRdb's table, derived via immunoSEQ multiplex PCR, lists solely in-frame clones and lacks some. The sample lists about 92,000 clones; over 70% were seen once. The sequenced sample was peripheral blood. Receptors were obtained from a man aged 45-65 years who had recovered from COVID-19.

This clone came up once. The V gene is TRBV9, the J gene TRBJ1-5; D is uncertain. The germline V gene encodes CDR1 SGDLS and CDR2 YYNGEE. The CDR3 is 13 amino acids. With 0 bases removed from V and 3 bases from J, the gap between germline ends came to 4 bases. The CDR3 loop is CASSVDYNQPQHF. Here the CDR3 DNA reads TGTGCCAGCAGCGTAGATTACAATCAGCCCCAGCATTTT.

This chain links TRBV7-7 with TRBJ2-2; TRBD1 matches at 7 bases. Trimming at V came to 5 bases and at J to 7 bases, leaving 4 bases not matched to a gene. The CDR3 length is 13 residues. CDR1 and CDR2 from the germline V gene are SSHAT and FNYEAQ (reference sequence). This chain's CDR3 is CASSTQGFGELFF. In DNA, the CDR3 is TGTGCCAGCAGCACACAGGGGTTCGGGGAGCTGTTTTTT.

This rearrangement joins TRBV21-1 to TRBJ2-1; the listed D gene, TRBD2, was not tested against the DNA. TRBV21-1 is a known pseudogene. This CDR3 contains 17 residues. The CDR3 is CASSKVRTSGSHNEQFF. Written as DNA, the CDR3 is TGTGCCAGCAGCAAAGTCCGGACTAGCGGGAGTCACAATGAGCAGTTCTTC.

This clone was seen ten or more times. This chain's CDR3 is CASSSTPDSGTEAFF. The CDR3, as DNA: TGTGCCAGCAGTTCAACGCCGGACAGCGGCACTGAAGCTTTCTTT. The chain combines TRBV27 with TRBJ1-1; D may be TRBD1 (6 bases). V was pared by 4 bases and J by 4 bases, with 16 bases between. This CDR3 region has 15 residues. Germline V gene data show CDR1 as MNHEY and CDR2 as SMNVEV (reference sequence).

This chain uses TRBV7-3 with TRBJ2-3; D may be TRBD2 (6 bases). Germline loops: CDR1 SGHTA, CDR2 FQGTGA. The CDR3 is 12 amino acids. V lost 5 bases and J 6 bases, leaving 9 bases between the germline ends. CDR3 residues: CASSDAGDTQYF. CDR3 bases: TGTGCCAGCAGCGATGCGGGGGATACGCAGTATTTT.

The chain uses TRBV2 and TRBJ2-3; TRBD2 agrees at 10 bases. The CDR3 loop spans 16 amino acids. Germline lookup yields CDR1 SNHLY and CDR2 FYNNEI. V shed 4 bases and J 5 bases; nucleotides not matched to a gene: 9. The CDR3 protein is CASSALSGGAGDTQYF. CDR3 bases: TGTGCCAGCAGTGCGCTGAGCGGGGGGGCCGGAGATACGCAGTATTTT.

This rearrangement joins TRBV28 to TRBJ1-3, with D possibly TRBD1 on 5 matching bases. V lost 6 bases and J 2 bases, leaving 14 bases between the germline ends. The CDR3 runs to 15 residues. CDR1 MDHEN and CDR2 SYDVKM come from the germline V gene. CDR3 protein: CASRRRGWAGNTIYF. The CDR3 region has the DNA TGTGCCAGCAGGAGGAGGGGCTGGGCTGGAAACACCATATATTTT.

The gene calls are TRBV7-2 and TRBJ2-7, with TRBD2 matching over 9 bases. Germline assignment: CDR1 SGHTA and CDR2 FQGNSA. The CDR3 contains 16 residues. After removal of 0 bases from V and 2 bases from J, the junction contained 5 bases not matched to a gene. The CDR3 here is CASSLAGSGGTYEQYF. The CDR3, as DNA: TGTGCCAGCAGCTTAGCTGGTAGCGGGGGTACCTACGAGCAGTACTTC. The complete variable domain, with remaining parts taken from reference TRBV7-2 and TRBJ2-7, reads GAGVSQSPSNKVTEKGKDVELRCDPISGHTALYWYRQSLGQGLEFLIYFQGNSAPDKSGLPSDRFSAERTGGSVSTLTIQRTQQEDSAVYLCASSLAGSGGTYEQYFGPGTRLTVT.

The chain recombines TRBV12-2 with TRBJ2-1; TRBD2 reflects the table's D call only, with no check against the DNA. TRBV12-2 is designated a pseudogene. This CDR3 has 15 amino acids. The CDR3 is CASRHRLAVNNEQFF. The DNA for the CDR3 is TGTGCAAGTCGTCATCGACTAGCGGTGAACAATGAGCAGTTCTTC.